Listed here is a single T cell receptor beta chain. These data are taken from a study of OX40 agonist ivuxolimab in advanced cancers. Method: immunoSEQ multiplex PCR; TCRdb's copy keeps in-frame clones and lacks some. The sample consists of 75,000 to 95,000 clones, around nine tenths of them appearing once. CDR1 is MNHNY, CDR2 SVGAGI, per germline (reference sequence). This CDR3 region has 15 residues. V shed 6 bases and J shed 4 bases, with 15 bases lying between them. The sequence came from an adult with an advanced solid tumor such as melanoma, head and neck, liver or kidney cancer. The source material was CD4+ or CD8+ T cells sorted from blood, sampled in a trial of the OX40 agonist ivuxolimab. This sequence joins TRBV6-6 and TRBJ2-2; D may be TRBD1 (5 bases). The CDR3 nucleotides read TGTGCCAGCAGGCAGGGTCGACAAACCACCGGGGAGCTGTTTTTT. Translating it yields CASRQGRQTTGELFF.